A selection of T cell receptor beta chains follows, all from one sample in a study of a mutant IDH1 vaccine in newly diagnosed glioma. The antigens for these receptors are not known. Sequenced by immunoSEQ multiplex PCR; TCRdb stores in-frame clones only, minus some. The sample holds approximately 41,000 clones, about 78% seen once. This sample comprised PBMCs, obtained from a glioma patient whose treatment included an IDH1 peptide vaccine. The origin of the receptors is a woman aged 40-49 years with glioma. Some clones in this sample may be carry-over from other donors' samples. Each CDR3 is given with its conserved first and last residue. A D gene is named only where the DNA matches it firmly. Some rows have no size entry. The others give once, few or many, or a class for an expanded clone.

CDR3 length	clone size	D gene	J gene	V gene	CDR3 protein	CDR3 DNA
16	.	.	TRBJ2-7	TRBV4-3	CASSQGRGSTENEQYF	TGCGCCAGCAGCCAAGGTCGAGGAAGTACCGAGAACGAGCAGTACTTC
13	.	.	TRBJ1-2	TRBV29-1	CSGATATSGGYTF	TGCAGCGGGGCGACAGCTACCAGCGGTGGCTACACCTTC
13	.	.	TRBJ1-2	TRBV7-8	CASSLGTEDGYTF	TGTGCCAGCAGCTTAGGGACAGAAGATGGCTACACCTTC
14	.	TRBD1	TRBJ2-5	TRBV6-1	CASSDSTGGETQYF	TGTGCCAGCAGTGACTCGACAGGGGGGGAGACCCAGTACTTC
15	.	.	TRBJ1-4	TRBV29-1	CSVEDIRGPNEKLFF	TGCAGCGTTGAAGATATACGGGGGCCTAATGAAAAACTGTTTTTT
16	many	.	TRBJ2-6	TRBV5-1	CASSLGQGRGANVLTF	TGCGCCAGCAGCTTGGGGCAGGGGCGTGGGGCCAACGTCCTGACTTTC
21	.	TRBD2	TRBJ2-1	TRBV5-1	CASSLLTGPQWTSGLHNEQFF	TGCGCCAGCAGCCTCTTAACAGGGCCCCAGTGGACTAGCGGCCTCCACAATGAGCAGTTCTTC
14	.	.	TRBJ2-3	TRBV4-3	CASSPRAGGGTQYF	TGCGCCAGCAGCCCCCGGGCCGGTGGGGGGACGCAGTATTTT
16	.	TRBD1	TRBJ1-3	TRBV18	CASSQPGTGDGNTIYF	TGTGCCAGCTCTCAACCTGGGACAGGGGATGGAAACACCATATATTTT
15	.	.	TRBJ2-5	TRBV5-1	CASSLVDRNQETQYF	TGCGCCAGCAGCTTGGTAGACAGAAACCAAGAGACCCAGTACTTC
12	.	.	TRBJ1-1	TRBV5-1	CASSFYNTEAFF	TGCGCCAGCAGCTTTTATAACACTGAAGCTTTCTTT
13	.	.	TRBJ1-5	TRBV6-1	CASRQGAGQPQHF	TGTGCCAGCAGGCAGGGAGCAGGGCAGCCCCAGCATTTT
12	.	.	TRBJ1-4	TRBV5-6	CASSSQGVELFF	TGTGCCAGCAGCTCGCAGGGAGTCGAACTGTTTTTT
15	once	TRBD1	TRBJ1-5	TRBV9	CASSVGGQFNQPQHF	TGTGCCAGCAGCGTAGGGGGACAGTTCAATCAGCCCCAGCATTTT
14	.	.	TRBJ1-4	TRBV18	CASSRGRWDEKLFF	TGTGCCAGCTCACGTGGGCGCTGGGATGAAAAACTGTTTTTT
15	.	.	TRBJ2-7	TRBV7-2	CASSFGQGGTYEQYF	TGTGCCAGCAGCTTTGGGCAGGGGGGGACCTACGAGCAGTACTTC
16	.	.	TRBJ2-6	TRBV7-8	CASSLGLASGANVLTF	TGTGCCAGCAGCTTGGGACTGGCCTCTGGGGCCAACGTCCTGACTTTC
15	.	.	TRBJ1-2	TRBV2	CASSEAGGAGYGYTF	TGTGCCAGCAGTGAAGCGGGGGGGGCAGGGTATGGCTACACCTTC
14	.	.	TRBJ1-6	TRBV5-1	CASSLSRENSPLHF	TGCGCCAGCAGCTTGAGCAGAGAAAATTCACCCCTCCACTTT
13	.	.	TRBJ2-3	TRBV27	CASRQLSTDTQYF	TGTGCCAGCAGACAACTCAGCACAGATACGCAGTATTTT
16	.	.	TRBJ2-7	TRBV9	CASSVGGQNSGYEQYF	TGTGCCAGCAGCGTTGGGGGCCAAAACAGTGGGTATGAGCAGTACTTC
13	.	TRBD1	TRBJ1-1	TRBV29-1	CSVRQGKGTEAFF	TGCAGCGTCAGACAGGGGAAGGGCACTGAAGCTTTCTTT
15	few	.	TRBJ2-2	TRBV6-5	CASSYRTRVAGELFF	TGTGCCAGCAGTTACAGGACACGGGTGGCCGGGGAGCTGTTTTTT
13	.	.	TRBJ2-5	TRBV5-4	CASSLRGEETQYF	TGTGCCAGCAGCTTGAGGGGGGAGGAGACCCAGTACTTC
15	.	.	TRBJ1-6	TRBV7-9	CASSLDGTVNSPLHF	TGTGCCAGCAGCTTAGATGGGACGGTAAATTCACCCCTCCACTTT
15	few	TRBD1	TRBJ1-1	TRBV7-2	CASSDGTGVFTEAFF	TGTGCCAGCAGCGACGGGACAGGGGTGTTCACTGAAGCTTTCTTT
12	.	.	TRBJ2-7	TRBV12-2	CASKSSTNEQYF	TGTGCAAGTAAATCTAGTACCAACGAGCAGTACTTC
17	.	.	TRBJ1-3	TRBV4-3	CASSQVPLGRSGNTIYF	TGCGCCAGCAGCCAAGTCCCGCTGGGGCGCTCTGGAAACACCATATATTTT
15	.	.	TRBJ2-7	TRBV4-3	CASSQSSATSYEQYF	TGCGCCAGCAGCCAGTCTAGCGCTACTTCCTACGAGCAGTACTTC
13	.	.	TRBJ1-2	TRBV14	CASSLGRGYGYTF	TGTGCCAGCAGCCTGGGCAGGGGATATGGCTACACCTTC
17	.	.	TRBJ2-4	TRBV5-4	CASSPPWELVYLYIQYF	TGTGCCAGCAGCCCCCCCTGGGAGCTTGTCTATCTCTACATTCAGTACTTC
15	.	TRBD2	TRBJ2-3	TRBV7-2	CASSLAGGDTDTQYF	TGTGCCAGCAGCCTTGCGGGGGGCGACACAGATACGCAGTATTTT
15	.	.	TRBJ2-3	TRBV27	CASALRASRADTQYF	TGTGCCAGCGCACTAAGGGCTAGCAGGGCAGATACGCAGTATTTT
14	.	.	TRBJ2-7	TRBV6-6	CASSYSAASYEQYF	TGTGCCAGCAGTTATTCAGCGGCATCCTACGAGCAGTACTTC
13	.	.	TRBJ1-2	TRBV10-3	CAISGKANYGYTF	TGTGCCATCAGCGGTAAAGCTAACTATGGCTACACCTTC
14	.	.	TRBJ2-7	TRBV4-2	CASSPQGPSYEQYF	TGTGCCAGCAGCCCCCAGGGCCCCTCTTACGAGCAGTACTTC
14	few	.	TRBJ1-4	TRBV5-1	CASSLRTDREKLFF	TGCGCCAGCAGCCTACGGACAGATAGGGAAAAACTGTTTTTT
15	few	.	TRBJ2-1	TRBV6-6	CASTLRGLAYNEQFF	TGTGCCAGCACCTTACGGGGTTTAGCTTACAATGAGCAGTTCTTC
16	.	TRBD2	TRBJ2-1	TRBV5-1	CASSLVASGRRDEQFF	TGCGCCAGCAGCTTGGTGGCTAGCGGGAGGAGGGATGAGCAGTTCTTC
20	once	TRBD1	TRBJ2-3	TRBV5-1	CASSRTGVPLARARTDTQYF	TGCGCCAGCAGCAGGACAGGGGTCCCACTAGCCCGGGCCCGCACAGATACGCAGTATTTT
17	.	TRBD1	TRBJ2-4	TRBV7-9	CASSFPGQPLAKNIQYF	TGTGCCAGCAGCTTTCCGGGACAGCCACTAGCCAAAAACATTCAGTACTTC
15	few	.	TRBJ1-2	TRBV19	CASSIGRLGNYGYTF	TGTGCCAGTAGTATAGGGCGATTAGGGAACTATGGCTACACCTTC
13	.	.	TRBJ2-7	TRBV5-4	CASSPEPEREQYF	TGTGCCAGCAGCCCCGAGCCCGAACGCGAGCAGTACTTC
14	.	.	TRBJ2-5	TRBV5-4	CASSSRRSQETQYF	TGTGCCAGCAGCTCCAGACGGTCCCAAGAGACCCAGTACTTC
11	.	.	TRBJ1-2	TRBV6-5	CASRVAMVYTF	TGTGCCAGCCGGGTGGCAATGGTCTACACCTTC
16	few	TRBD1	TRBJ1-5	TRBV4-2	CASSPDRGLSNQPQHF	TGTGCCAGCAGCCCTGACAGGGGGCTTAGCAATCAGCCCCAGCATTTT
18	.	.	TRBJ2-6	TRBV27	CASSWGRGISSGANVLTF	TGTGCCAGCAGTTGGGGCAGGGGCATCTCCTCTGGGGCCAACGTCCTGACTTTC
14	.	TRBD2	TRBJ2-1	TRBV2	CASIGLAGRNEQFF	TGTGCCAGCATCGGACTAGCGGGGAGGAATGAGCAGTTCTTC
11	once	.	TRBJ2-5	TRBV29-1	CSYWYQETQYF	TGCAGCTATTGGTACCAAGAGACCCAGTACTTC
12	.	.	TRBJ2-7	TRBV10-3	CAIRQGTYEQYF	TGTGCCATCAGACAGGGCACCTACGAGCAGTACTTC
10	.	.	TRBJ2-5	TRBV20-1	CSAKRETQYF	TGCAGTGCAAAGAGGGAGACCCAGTACTTC
16	.	.	TRBJ1-2	TRBV11-2	CASSLGAQTANYGYTF	TGTGCCAGCAGCTTAGGGGCACAAACAGCTAACTATGGCTACACCTTC
19	.	.	TRBJ1-4	TRBV14	CASSQEQSWPFATNEKLFF	TGTGCCAGCAGCCAAGAGCAAAGTTGGCCCTTTGCAACTAATGAAAAACTGTTTTTT